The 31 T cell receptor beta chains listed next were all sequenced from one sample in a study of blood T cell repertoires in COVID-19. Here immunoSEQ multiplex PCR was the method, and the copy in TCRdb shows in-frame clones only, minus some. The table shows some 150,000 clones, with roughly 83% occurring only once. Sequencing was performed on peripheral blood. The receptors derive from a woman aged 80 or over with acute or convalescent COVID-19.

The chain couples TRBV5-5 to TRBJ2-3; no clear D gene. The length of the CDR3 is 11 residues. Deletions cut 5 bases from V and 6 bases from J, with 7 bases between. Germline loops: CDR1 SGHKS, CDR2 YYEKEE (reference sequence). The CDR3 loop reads CASRSVDTQYF. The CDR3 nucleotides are TGTGCCAGCAGATCCGTGGATACGCAGTATTTT.

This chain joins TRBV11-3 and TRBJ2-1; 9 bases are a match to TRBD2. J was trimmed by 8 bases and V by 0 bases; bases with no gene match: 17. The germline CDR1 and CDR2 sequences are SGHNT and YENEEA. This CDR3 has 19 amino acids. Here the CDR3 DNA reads TGTGCCAGCAGCTTAGATTCAGGAAGGTTTGGACTAGCGTCGGATGAGCAGTTCTTC. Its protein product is CASSLDSGRFGLASDEQFF.

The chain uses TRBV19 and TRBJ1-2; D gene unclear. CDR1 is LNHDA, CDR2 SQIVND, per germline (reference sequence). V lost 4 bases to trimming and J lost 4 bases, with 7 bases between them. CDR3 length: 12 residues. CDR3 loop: CASSNGGYGYTF. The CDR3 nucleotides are TGTGCCAGTAGTAATGGCGGCTATGGCTACACCTTC. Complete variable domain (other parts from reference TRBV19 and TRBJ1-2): DGGITQSPKYLFRKEGQNVTLSCEQNLNHDAMYWYRQDPGQGLRLIYYSQIVNDFQKGDIAEGYSVSREKKESFPLTVTSAQKNPTAFYLCASSNGGYGYTFGSGTRLTVV.

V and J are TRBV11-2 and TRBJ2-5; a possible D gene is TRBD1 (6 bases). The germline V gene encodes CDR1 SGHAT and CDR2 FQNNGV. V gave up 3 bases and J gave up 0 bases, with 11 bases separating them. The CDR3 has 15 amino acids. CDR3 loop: CASSFGRGYQETQYF. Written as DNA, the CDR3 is TGTGCCAGCAGCTTTGGCAGGGGTTACCAAGAGACCCAGTACTTC.

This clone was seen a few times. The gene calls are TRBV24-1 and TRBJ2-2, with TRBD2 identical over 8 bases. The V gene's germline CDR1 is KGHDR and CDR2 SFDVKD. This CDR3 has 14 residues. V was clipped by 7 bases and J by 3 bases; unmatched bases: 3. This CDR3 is CATSGTRDTGELFF. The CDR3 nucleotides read TGTGCCACCAGCGGGACTAGGGACACCGGGGAGCTGTTTTTT.

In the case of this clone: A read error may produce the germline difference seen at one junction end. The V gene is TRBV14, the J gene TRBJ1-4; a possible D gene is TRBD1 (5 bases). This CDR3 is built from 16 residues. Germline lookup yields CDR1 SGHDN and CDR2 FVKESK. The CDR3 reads CASSQVGGATNEKLFF. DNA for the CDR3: TGTGCCAGCAGTCAAGTGGGGGGAGCGACTAATGAAAAACTGTTTTTT.

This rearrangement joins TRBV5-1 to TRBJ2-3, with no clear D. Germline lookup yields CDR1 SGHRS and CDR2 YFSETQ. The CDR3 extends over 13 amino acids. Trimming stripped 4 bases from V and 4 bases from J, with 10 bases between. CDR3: CASSPRGADTQYF. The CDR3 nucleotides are TGCGCCAGCAGCCCCCGAGGAGCAGATACGCAGTATTTT.

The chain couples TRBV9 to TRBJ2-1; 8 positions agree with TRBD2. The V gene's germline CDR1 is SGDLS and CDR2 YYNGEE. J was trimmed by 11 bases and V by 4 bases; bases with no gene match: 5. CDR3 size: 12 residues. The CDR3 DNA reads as TGTGCCAGCAGCCCTCGGGAGGGAAAGCAGTTCTTC. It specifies CASSPREGKQFF.

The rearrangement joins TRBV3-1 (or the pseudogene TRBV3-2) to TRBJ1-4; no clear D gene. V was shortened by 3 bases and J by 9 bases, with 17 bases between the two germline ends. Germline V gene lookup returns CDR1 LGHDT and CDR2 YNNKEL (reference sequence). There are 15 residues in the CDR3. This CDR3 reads CASSQTDPGGKKLFF. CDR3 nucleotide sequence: TGTGCCAGCAGCCAGACTGATCCGGGAGGAAAAAAACTGTTTTTT.

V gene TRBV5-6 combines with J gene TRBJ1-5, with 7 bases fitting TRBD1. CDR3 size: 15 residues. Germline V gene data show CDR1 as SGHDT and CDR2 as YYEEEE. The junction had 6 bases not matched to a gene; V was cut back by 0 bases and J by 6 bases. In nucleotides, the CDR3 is TGTGCCAGCAGCTTGGGCGACAGGGAGATTCAGCCCCAGCATTTT. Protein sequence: CASSLGDREIQPQHF.

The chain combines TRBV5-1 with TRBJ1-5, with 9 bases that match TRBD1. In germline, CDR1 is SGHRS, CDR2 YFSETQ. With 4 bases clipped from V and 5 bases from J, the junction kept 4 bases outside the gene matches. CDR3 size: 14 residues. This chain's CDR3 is CASSEGQGHQPQHF. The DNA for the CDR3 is TGCGCCAGCAGCGAGGGACAGGGACATCAGCCCCAGCATTTT.

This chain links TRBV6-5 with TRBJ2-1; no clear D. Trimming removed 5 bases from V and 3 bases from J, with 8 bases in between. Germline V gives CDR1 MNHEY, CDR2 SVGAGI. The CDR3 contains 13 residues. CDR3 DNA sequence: TGTGCCAGCAGTCGGGTAATCTACAATGAGCAGTTCTTC. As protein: CASSRVIYNEQFF.

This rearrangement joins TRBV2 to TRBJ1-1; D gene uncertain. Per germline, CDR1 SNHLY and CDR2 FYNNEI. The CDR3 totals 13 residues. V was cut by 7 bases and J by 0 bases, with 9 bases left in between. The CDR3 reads CASIIIVNTEAFF. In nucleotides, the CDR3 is TGTGCCAGCATTATCATAGTGAACACTGAAGCTTTCTTT.

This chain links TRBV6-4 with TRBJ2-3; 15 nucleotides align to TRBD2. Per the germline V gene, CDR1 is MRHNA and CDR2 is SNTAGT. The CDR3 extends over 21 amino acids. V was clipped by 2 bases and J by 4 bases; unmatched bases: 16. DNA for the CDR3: TGTGCCAGCAGTGACCCGACTTCCGGACTAGCGGGGGGGTACTGTTCAGATACGCAGTATTTT. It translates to CASSDPTSGLAGGYCSDTQYF.

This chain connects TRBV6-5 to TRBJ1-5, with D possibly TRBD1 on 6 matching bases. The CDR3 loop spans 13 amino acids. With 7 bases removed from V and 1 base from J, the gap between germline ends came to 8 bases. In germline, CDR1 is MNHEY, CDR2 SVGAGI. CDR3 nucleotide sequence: TGTGCCAGCAACAGGGAAAGCAATCAGCCCCAGCATTTT. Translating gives CASNRESNQPQHF.

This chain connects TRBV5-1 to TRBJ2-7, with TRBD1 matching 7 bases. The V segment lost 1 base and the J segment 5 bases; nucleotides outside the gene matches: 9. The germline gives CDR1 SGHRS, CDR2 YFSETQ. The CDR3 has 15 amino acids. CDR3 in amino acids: CASSLMGTTGNEQYF. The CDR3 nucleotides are TGCGCCAGCAGCTTGATGGGAACGACAGGGAACGAGCAGTACTTC.

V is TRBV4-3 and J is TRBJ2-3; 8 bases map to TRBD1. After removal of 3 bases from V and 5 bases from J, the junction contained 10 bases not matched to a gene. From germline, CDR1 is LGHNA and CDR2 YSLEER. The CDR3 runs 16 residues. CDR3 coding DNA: TGCGCCAGCAGCCAGTCCGGGACAGGTATCTTAGATACGCAGTATTTT. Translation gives CASSQSGTGILDTQYF.

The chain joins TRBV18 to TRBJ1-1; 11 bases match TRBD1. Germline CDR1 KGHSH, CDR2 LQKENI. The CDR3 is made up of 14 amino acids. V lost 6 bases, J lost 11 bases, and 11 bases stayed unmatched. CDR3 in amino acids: CASSPGTGGFSAFF. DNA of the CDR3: TGTGCCAGCTCCCCCGGGACAGGGGGATTCTCGGCTTTCTTT.

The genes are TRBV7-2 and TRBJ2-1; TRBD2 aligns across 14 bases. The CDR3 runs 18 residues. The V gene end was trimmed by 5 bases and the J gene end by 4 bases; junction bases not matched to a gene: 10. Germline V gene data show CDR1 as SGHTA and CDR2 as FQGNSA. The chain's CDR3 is CASSLGTSGGVSYNEQFF. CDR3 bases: TGTGCCAGCAGCCTTGGGACTAGCGGGGGAGTATCATACAATGAGCAGTTCTTC. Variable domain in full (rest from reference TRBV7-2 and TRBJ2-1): GAGVSQSPSNKVTEKGKDVELRCDPISGHTALYWYRQSLGQGLEFLIYFQGNSAPDKSGLPSDRFSAERTGGSVSTLTIQRTQQEDSAVYLCASSLGTSGGVSYNEQFFGPGTRLTVL.

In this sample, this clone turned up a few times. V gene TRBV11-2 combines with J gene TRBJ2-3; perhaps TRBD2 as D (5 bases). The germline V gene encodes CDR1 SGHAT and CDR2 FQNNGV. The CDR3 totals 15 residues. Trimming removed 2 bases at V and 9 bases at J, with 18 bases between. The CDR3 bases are TGTGCCAGCAGCTTATCGGTGTCTCCGGGATTGACGCAGTATTTT. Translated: CASSLSVSPGLTQYF.

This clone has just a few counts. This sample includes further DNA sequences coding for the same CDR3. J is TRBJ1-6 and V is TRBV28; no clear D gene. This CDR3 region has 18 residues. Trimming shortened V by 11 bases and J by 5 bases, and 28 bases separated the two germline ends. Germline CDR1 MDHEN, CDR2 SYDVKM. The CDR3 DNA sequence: TGTGCCGCCCGGGAGGTGTTAGCGGGGATGAGGGATAATTCACCCCTCCACTTT. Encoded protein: CAAREVLAGMRDNSPLHF.

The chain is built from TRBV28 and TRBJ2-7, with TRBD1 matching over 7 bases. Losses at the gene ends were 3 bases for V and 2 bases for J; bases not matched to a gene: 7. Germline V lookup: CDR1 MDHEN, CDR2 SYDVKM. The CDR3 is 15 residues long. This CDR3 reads CASSFLRQGPYEQYF. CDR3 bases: TGTGCCAGCAGTTTTTTGAGACAGGGACCCTACGAGCAGTACTTC.

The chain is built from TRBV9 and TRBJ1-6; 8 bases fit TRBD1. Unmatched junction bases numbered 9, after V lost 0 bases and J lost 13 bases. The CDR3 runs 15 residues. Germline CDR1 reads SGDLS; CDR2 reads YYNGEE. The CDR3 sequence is CASSVAGQGRVPLHF. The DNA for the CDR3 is TGTGCCAGCAGCGTAGCTGGACAGGGACGGGTGCCCCTCCACTTT.

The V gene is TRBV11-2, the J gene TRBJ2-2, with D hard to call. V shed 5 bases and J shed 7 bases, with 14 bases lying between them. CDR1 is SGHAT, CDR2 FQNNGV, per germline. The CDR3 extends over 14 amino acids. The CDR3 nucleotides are TGTGCCAGCAGCCTGATGGAGTCCAACGGGGAGCTGTTTTTT. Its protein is CASSLMESNGELFF.

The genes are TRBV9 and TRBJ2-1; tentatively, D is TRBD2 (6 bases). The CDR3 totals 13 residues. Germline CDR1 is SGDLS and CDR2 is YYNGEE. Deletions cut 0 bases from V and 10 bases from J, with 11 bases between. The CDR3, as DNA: TGTGCCAGCAGCGTAGGGCCCCGGGGGGAGCAGTTCTTC. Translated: CASSVGPRGEQFF.

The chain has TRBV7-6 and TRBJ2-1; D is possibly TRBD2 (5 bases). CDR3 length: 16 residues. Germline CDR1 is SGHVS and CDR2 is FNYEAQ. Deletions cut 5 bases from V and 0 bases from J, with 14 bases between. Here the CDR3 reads CASSPRGPNSYNEQFF. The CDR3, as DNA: TGTGCCAGCAGCCCACGAGGGCCCAACTCCTACAATGAGCAGTTCTTC.

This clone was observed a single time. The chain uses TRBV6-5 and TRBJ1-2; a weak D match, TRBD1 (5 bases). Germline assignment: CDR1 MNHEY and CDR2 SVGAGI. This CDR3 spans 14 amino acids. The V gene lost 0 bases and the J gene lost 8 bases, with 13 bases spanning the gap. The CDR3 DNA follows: TGTGCCAGCAGTTACTCGAACCAGGGCTGGGGCTACACCTTC. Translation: CASSYSNQGWGYTF.

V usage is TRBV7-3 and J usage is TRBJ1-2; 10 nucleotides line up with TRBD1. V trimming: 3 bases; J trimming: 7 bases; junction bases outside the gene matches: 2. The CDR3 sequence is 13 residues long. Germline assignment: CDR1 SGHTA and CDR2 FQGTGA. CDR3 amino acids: CASSFGTGVGYTF. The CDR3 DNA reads TGTGCCAGCAGCTTTGGGACAGGGGTTGGCTACACCTTC.

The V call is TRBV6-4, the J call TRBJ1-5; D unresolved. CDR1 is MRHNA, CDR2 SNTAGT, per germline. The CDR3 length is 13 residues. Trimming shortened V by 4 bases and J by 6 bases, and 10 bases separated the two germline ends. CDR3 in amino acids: CASSVADGQPQHF. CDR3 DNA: TGTGCCAGCAGTGTAGCGGATGGTCAGCCCCAGCATTTT.

CDR3 bases: TGTGCCAGCAGCCCGGACAGGGCGTCCACTGAAGCTTTCTTT. As protein: CASSPDRASTEAFF. The chain is built from TRBV7-2 and TRBJ1-1; TRBD1 matches at 8 bases. This CDR3 is 14 amino acids long. Germline-derived CDR1 and CDR2 are SGHTA and FQGNSA. With 5 bases clipped from V and 4 bases from J, the junction kept 6 bases outside the gene matches. Full variable domain (remainder filled in from reference TRBV7-2 and TRBJ1-1): GAGVSQSPSNKVTEKGKDVELRCDPISGHTALYWYRQSLGQGLEFLIYFQGNSAPDKSGLPSDRFSAERTGGSVSTLTIQRTQQEDSAVYLCASSPDRASTEAFFGQGTRLTVV.

The CDR3 is CASSPGQGARYGYTF. For the CDR3, the DNA is TGTGCCAGCAGCCCCGGACAGGGGGCGAGGTATGGCTACACCTTC. The chain carries TRBV6-5 and TRBJ1-2; 11 bases map to TRBD1. Germline V gene sequence: CDR1 MNHEY, CDR2 SVGAGI. V lost 6 bases, J lost 5 bases, and 8 bases stayed unmatched. The CDR3 consists of 15 residues.